This passage covers 2 T cell receptor beta chains from one sample sequenced in a study of tumor-infiltrating lymphocytes in primary liver carcinoma (dated by TCRdb to the late 2010s). Without any cell sorting, total RNA and DNA were extracted together from around 20-30 mg of bulk tissue using the AllPrep DNA/RNA mini kit. Sequencing was performed on an Illumina HiSeq 2500. TCRbeta-specific cDNA was reverse-transcribed from 500 ng total RNA using a constant-region primer and ProtoScript II reverse transcriptase. Three nested multiplex PCR rounds, following a slightly modified ARM-PCR procedure, were used to build the TCRbeta libraries. The first two PCR rounds used multiplex TRBV1-TRBV30 forward primers with a Cbeta reverse primer, each for about 10 cycles. In-frame beta chains were kept once TCRdb had trimmed the public reads at Q25 with fastp and called clones with MiXCR. Rows with a matching CDR3 protein are joined into one entry that keeps the most common DNA and genes. A total of roughly 120,000 distinct CDR3 sequences appear in this sample, 60% to 70% of them only once. The ten largest clones take up approximately 9.7% of the sample.

Sample: liver tumor tissue from sampling region 1. The cell subset or site label corresponds to: tumor region T1, superior pole. The receptors come from a woman aged 60-75 years with primary liver carcinoma and hepatitis B virus infection.

Points on this clonotype: Compared with germline, one end of the junction differs, possibly owing to a read error. The rearrangement joins TRBV11-1 to TRBJ2-3, with 7 bases matching TRBD1. Germline CDR1 SGHAT, CDR2 FQDESV (reference sequence). The CDR3 spans 16 residues. The chain's CDR3 is CTSSTTGTVGPDTQYF. In DNA form, the CDR3 reads TGTACCAGCAGCACCACCGGGACAGTGGGCCCAGATACGCAGTATTTT.

On this clonotype: Compared with germline, one end of the junction differs, possibly owing to a read error. This chain joins TRBV28 and TRBJ1-5, with D uncertain. This CDR3 spans 12 amino acids. Germline values: CDR1 MDHEN, CDR2 SYDVKM. As DNA, the CDR3 is TGTACCAGCAGCGGGTTAGAGCAGCCCCAGCATTTT. The encoded protein is CTSSGLEQPQHF.